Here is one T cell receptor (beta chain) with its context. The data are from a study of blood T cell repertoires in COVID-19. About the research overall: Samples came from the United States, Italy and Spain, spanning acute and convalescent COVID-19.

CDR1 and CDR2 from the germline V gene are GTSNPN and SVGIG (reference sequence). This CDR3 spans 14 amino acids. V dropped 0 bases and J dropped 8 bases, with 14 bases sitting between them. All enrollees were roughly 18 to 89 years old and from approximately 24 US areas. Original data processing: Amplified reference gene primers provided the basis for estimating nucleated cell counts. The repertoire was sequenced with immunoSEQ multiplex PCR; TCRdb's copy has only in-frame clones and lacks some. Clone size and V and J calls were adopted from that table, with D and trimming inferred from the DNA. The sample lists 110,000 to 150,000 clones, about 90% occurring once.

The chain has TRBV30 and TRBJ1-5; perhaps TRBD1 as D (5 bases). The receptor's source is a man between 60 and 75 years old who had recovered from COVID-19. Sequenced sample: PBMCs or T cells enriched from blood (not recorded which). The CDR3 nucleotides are TGTGCCTGGAGTGTCCGACAAGGGGTGGAGCCCCAGCATTTT. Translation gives CAWSVRQGVEPQHF.